The T cell receptor beta chain under discussion was sequenced for a study of cytomegalovirus exposure and HLA in healthy donors. The PCR used 60 Vbeta and 13 Jbeta primers. Libraries were prepared by immunoSEQ multiplex PCR; TCRdb keeps only in-frame clonotypes and omits some of them. The data contain 200,000 to 250,000 clones, about 70% of them seen just once; the ten biggest clones take up 1.5% to 2%. This clone was observed a handful of times. Material for sequencing was PBMCs. This receptor was taken from a woman in her 30s in good health and CMV-seronegative.

CDR3 loop: CASSSSGGNEQFF. CDR3 coding DNA: TGTGCCAGCAGTAGTAGCGGGGGGAATGAGCAGTTCTTC. The rearrangement links TRBV6-6 to TRBJ2-1; 10 bases map to TRBD2. Unmatched junction bases numbered 2, after V lost 5 bases and J lost 7 bases. The length of the CDR3 is 13 residues. Germline CDR1 MNHNY, CDR2 SVGAGI (reference sequence).